The present T cell receptor beta chain was sequenced within a study of cytomegalovirus exposure and HLA in healthy donors. Germline CDR1 and CDR2: MNHEY and SVGAGI. The V end lost 6 bases, the J end lost 0 bases, and 9 bases lay between the germline ends. This CDR3 contains 14 residues. Primers included in the PCR were 60 Vbeta and 13 Jbeta primers. Some clones are missing from TCRdb's copy, which holds only in-frame ones; the method was immunoSEQ multiplex PCR. The data contain 150,000 to 200,000 clones, approximately 70% of them seen just once; the ten biggest clones take up less than 8.5%. The source is a man aged 40-55 years in good health and CMV-seropositive. The specimen was PBMCs. This chain uses TRBV6-5 with TRBJ1-5; D is perhaps TRBD1 (5 bases). The CDR3 sequence is CASSRGGSNQPQHF. In nucleotides, the CDR3 is TGTGCCAGCAGCCGCGGGGGTAGCAATCAGCCCCAGCATTTT.